The 21 T cell receptor beta chains below come from one sample, sequenced in a study of long-term antiretroviral therapy in people with HIV. Runs used v3.0 of the immunoSEQ assay and were done at survey level. TCRdb's copy holds only in-frame clones and misses some; the assay was immunoSEQ multiplex PCR. Of 25,000 to 35,000 clones listed, 90% to 95% are singletons. The specimen comprised unsorted PBMCs, sampled 6.3 years after starting antiretroviral therapy. Source of these receptors: a man aged 30 to 39 with HIV.

This sequence joins TRBV7-2 and TRBJ1-5; maybe TRBD1 (5 bases). V dropped 5 bases and J dropped 1 base, with 15 bases sitting between them. This CDR3 has 16 residues. CDR1 and CDR2 (germline): SGHTA, FQGNSA. DNA of the CDR3: TGTGCCAGCAGCGCCAACAGGATCGGAAGCAATCAGCCCCAGCATTTT. Translation: CASSANRIGSNQPQHF. The whole variable domain, filled in from reference TRBV7-2 and TRBJ1-5, reads GAGVSQSPSNKVTEKGKDVELRCDPISGHTALYWYRQSLGQGLEFLIYFQGNSAPDKSGLPSDRFSAERTGGSVSTLTIQRTQQEDSAVYLCASSANRIGSNQPQHFGDGTRLSIL.

V is TRBV5-1 and J is TRBJ1-4; D remains ambiguous. The CDR3 has 15 amino acids. Trimming removed 0 bases from V and 0 bases from J, with 6 bases in between. Germline CDR1 SGHRS, CDR2 YFSETQ. DNA of the CDR3: TGCGCCAGCAGCTTGGGAACAGCAACTAATGAAAAACTGTTTTTT. It codes for CASSLGTATNEKLFF.

This chain links TRBV9 with TRBJ2-5; tentative D call: TRBD2 (6 bases). The CDR3 has 16 amino acids. CDR1 SGDLS and CDR2 YYNGEE come from the germline V gene. The V gene lost 0 bases and the J gene lost 4 bases, with 16 bases spanning the gap. The CDR3 nucleotides are TGTGCCAGCAGCGTAGCTGGCGGGGCCCCCCCAGAGACCCAGTACTTC. Its protein product is CASSVAGGAPPETQYF.

This clone was recorded only once. The chain employs TRBV2 and TRBJ2-7; 8 nucleotides line up with TRBD1. With V trimmed by 10 bases and J by 0 bases, 5 bases remained unmatched. The CDR3 covers 13 residues. CDR1 is SNHLY, CDR2 FYNNEI, per germline. This CDR3 is CATGQGLSYEQYF. CDR3 in DNA: TGTGCCACCGGACAGGGCCTCTCCTACGAGCAGTACTTC.

The V call is TRBV27, the J call TRBJ2-2; D perhaps matches TRBD1 (7 bases). The germline V gene has CDR1 MNHEY and CDR2 SMNVEV (reference sequence). This CDR3 is 16 amino acids long. Trimming took off 5 bases at V and 6 bases at J, with 19 bases between the two ends. This chain's CDR3 is CASSPGGGALSGELFF. The CDR3 nucleotides read TGTGCCAGCAGTCCCGGAGGGGGCGCCCTATCCGGGGAGCTGTTTTTT.

The chain is built from TRBV5-5 and TRBJ2-2; D not certain. CDR3 length: 14 amino acids. Trimming left V 1 base short and J 6 bases short, with 10 bases between. Germline-derived CDR1 and CDR2 are SGHKS and YYEKEE (reference sequence). CDR3 nucleotide sequence: TGTGCCAGCAGCTTGATCTCAAGACCCGGGGAGCTGTTTTTT. Encoded protein: CASSLISRPGELFF.

The genes are TRBV4-1 and TRBJ1-4; TRBD1 is a possible D gene (5 bases). This CDR3 spans 13 amino acids. The V gene's germline CDR1 is MGHRA and CDR2 YSYEKL. V was cut by 3 bases and J by 12 bases, with 14 bases left in between. This chain's CDR3 is CASSQALRDQLFF. Here the CDR3 DNA reads TGCGCCAGCAGCCAGGCTCTCCGGGACCAACTGTTTTTT.

This clone was observed a single time. The chain is built from TRBV7-2 and TRBJ1-1; no firm D call. In germline, CDR1 is SGHTA, CDR2 FQGNSA. Trimming shortened V by 5 bases and J by 6 bases, and 13 bases separated the two germline ends. CDR3 size: 13 residues. The CDR3, as DNA: TGTGCCAGCAGCCTCGGCATGGTCCCTGAAGCTTTCTTT. Amino acid sequence: CASSLGMVPEAFF.

The chain employs TRBV7-9 and TRBJ1-3, with D unresolved. The CDR3 loop spans 12 amino acids. In germline, CDR1 is SEHNR, CDR2 FQNEAQ (reference sequence). V was shortened by 3 bases and J by 7 bases, with 7 bases between the two germline ends. CDR3: CASSFRANTIYF. The CDR3 nucleotides are TGTGCCAGCAGCTTCCGGGCTAACACCATATATTTT.

The V and J genes are TRBV6-6 and TRBJ1-6; 8 nucleotides match TRBD1. The V and J ends lost 3 bases and 10 bases, in that order; junction bases with no gene match: 5. The CDR3 extends over 14 amino acids. In germline, CDR1 is MNHNY, CDR2 SVGAGI (reference sequence). The CDR3 reads CASSYQGARSPLHF. DNA of the CDR3: TGTGCCAGCAGTTATCAGGGGGCTAGGTCACCCCTCCACTTT.

The chain joins TRBV4-3 to TRBJ2-5; D tentatively reads TRBD1 or TRBD2 (5 bases each). The CDR3 sequence is 15 residues long. V was trimmed by 3 bases and J by 5 bases, leaving 16 bases between them. CDR1 and CDR2 (germline): LGHNA, YSLEER. CDR3 in amino acids: CASSQGVGAGETQYF. The CDR3 DNA is TGCGCCAGCAGCCAGGGGGTCGGGGCGGGTGAGACCCAGTACTTC.

V usage is TRBV6-1 and J usage is TRBJ2-2; 15 nucleotides line up with TRBD2. Unmatched junction bases numbered 2, after V lost 4 bases and J lost 5 bases. From germline, CDR1 is MNHNS and CDR2 SASEGT. The CDR3 length is 16 residues. The CDR3 DNA sequence: TGTGCCAGCAGTGGGACTAGCGGGGGGGGTACCGGGGAGCTGTTTTTT. Translated: CASSGTSGGGTGELFF.

This clone was found once. The chain couples TRBV7-3 to TRBJ1-2; D gene ambiguous. Deletions cut 2 bases from V and 4 bases from J, with 20 bases between. Germline V gives CDR1 SGHTA, CDR2 FQGTGA. The CDR3 loop spans 17 amino acids. Here the CDR3 DNA reads TGTGCCAGCAGCTTATTAACCGCCTATCATCTCCTCTATGGCTACACCTTC. Its protein product is CASSLLTAYHLLYGYTF.

This clone was counted a single time. CDR3 region: CASSLGRTGDEQFF. CDR3 in DNA: TGTGCCAGCAGCTTAGGAAGGACAGGCGACGAGCAGTTCTTC. V gene TRBV13 combines with J gene TRBJ2-1, with 7 bases identical to TRBD1. This CDR3 has 14 amino acids. J was trimmed by 10 bases and V by 0 bases; bases with no gene match: 6. Germline loops: CDR1 PRHDT, CDR2 FYEKMQ (reference sequence).

The chain employs TRBV6-1 and TRBJ1-4; no clear D. This CDR3 has 14 residues. V gave up 6 bases and J gave up 4 bases, with 12 bases separating them. Germline CDR1 reads MNHNS; CDR2 reads SASEGT. CDR3 sequence reads: CASRPGLFNEKLFF. For the CDR3, the DNA is TGTGCCAGCAGGCCCGGACTGTTTAATGAAAAACTGTTTTTT.

The CDR3 reads CSVGGQTDTQYF. The CDR3, as DNA: TGCAGCGTTGGGGGGCAGACAGATACGCAGTATTTT. The genes are TRBV29-1 and TRBJ2-3; D perhaps matches TRBD1 (6 bases). V was clipped by 4 bases and J by 3 bases, with 8 bases between them. CDR1 is SQVTM, CDR2 ANQGSEA, per germline. The CDR3 sequence is 12 residues long.

The J gene is TRBJ2-1, the V gene TRBV6-5; D is perhaps TRBD2 (6 bases). Germline V gene data show CDR1 as MNHEY and CDR2 as SVGAGI. Trimming stripped 5 bases from V and 10 bases from J, with 15 bases between. This CDR3 region has 13 residues. The CDR3 DNA reads as TGTGCCAGCAGTATTCACAGGAGGGGAGAGCAGTTCTTC. It specifies CASSIHRRGEQFF.

The V and J genes are TRBV7-2 and TRBJ2-3; TRBD2 aligns across 7 bases. Germline trimming cut 6 bases from V and 2 bases from J; bases unmatched to any gene: 2. In germline, CDR1 is SGHTA, CDR2 FQGNSA. The CDR3 extends over 13 amino acids. CDR3 region: CASRSGVTDTQYF. In DNA form, the CDR3 reads TGTGCCAGCAGGAGCGGGGTCACAGATACGCAGTATTTT.

In its sample, this clone was seen once. The chain uses TRBV6-6 and TRBJ1-6; 7 nucleotides match TRBD1. Germline values: CDR1 MNHNY, CDR2 SVGAGI (reference sequence). The CDR3 covers 12 residues. The CDR3 DNA reads as TGTGTACCGGGACAGTATAATTCACCCCTCCACTTT. This gives the protein CVPGQYNSPLHF.

This clone was seen just once. The chain has TRBV6-6 and TRBJ2-1, with D uncertain. The CDR3 loop spans 14 amino acids. Per the germline V gene, CDR1 is MNHNY and CDR2 is SVGAGI (reference sequence). Trimming removed 7 bases at V and 4 bases at J, with 14 bases between. CDR3 residues: CASTRQGSYNEQFF. For the CDR3, the DNA is TGTGCCAGCACCCGACAAGGGTCTTACAATGAGCAGTTCTTC.

This clone was recorded a few times. This chain uses TRBV2 with TRBJ2-7, with 7 bases fitting TRBD2. The germline CDR1 and CDR2 sequences are SNHLY and FYNNEI. The junction had 2 bases not matched to a gene; V was cut back by 6 bases and J by 3 bases. The CDR3 is 12 residues long. The CDR3 DNA sequence: TGTGCCAGCAGGCGGGGGAGCTACGAGCAGTACTTC. It translates to CASRRGSYEQYF.